One sample yielded the 4 T cell receptor beta chains listed below, sequenced in a study of cytotoxic CD8 clonotypes in ibrutinib-treated CLL. This table comes from immunoSEQ multiplex PCR, and its TCRdb copy is limited to in-frame clones, with some not included. Counted here are hundreds of thousands of clones, less than 75% occurring once; the ten biggest clones make up 15%. The sequenced sample was PBMCs, obtained after 24 months of ibrutinib treatment. Receptors originate from a human donor with chronic lymphocytic leukemia.

The chain couples TRBV5-6 to TRBJ2-7, with D maybe TRBD1 (5 bases). The CDR3 totals 14 residues. Germline CDR1 is SGHDT and CDR2 is YYEEEE. Trimming cost V 4 bases and J 3 bases, with 14 bases left between them. As DNA, the CDR3 is TGTGCCAGCAGCGTAGACTGGGGCGTCTACGAGCAGTACTTC. It yields the protein CASSVDWGVYEQYF.

The CDR3 DNA is TGTGCCAGCAGCTTACTCGGACTCACGTCCTCCTACAATGAGCAGTTCTTC. Translation gives CASSLLGLTSSYNEQFF. This chain uses TRBV11-2 with TRBJ2-1; TRBD2 might be the D (5 bases). This CDR3 comprises 17 residues. Germline V CDR1 and CDR2: SGHAT, FQNNGV. V lost 2 bases, J lost 0 bases, and 14 bases lay in between.

The V gene is TRBV19, the J gene TRBJ1-4, with D hard to call. The CDR3 is 14 residues long. Germline-derived CDR1 and CDR2 are LNHDA and SQIVND (reference sequence). Trimming took 7 bases from V and 0 from J, leaving 9 bases between them. CDR3 residues: CASTGIPTNEKLFF. The CDR3 bases are TGTGCCAGTACGGGCATACCAACTAATGAAAAACTGTTTTTT.

The chain joins TRBV27 to TRBJ2-1; TRBD1 matches at 10 bases. Looked up from germline, CDR1 is MNHEY and CDR2 is SMNVEV (reference sequence). The CDR3 spans 15 residues. V shed 5 bases, J shed 8 bases, and the junction held 9 bases outside the gene matches. CDR3 nucleotide sequence: TGTGCCAGCAGTCCCCGGGACAGGGGTCGCGATGAGCAGTTCTTC. The encoded protein is CASSPRDRGRDEQFF.